The clone carrying this TCR beta chain was picked up a small number of times. What it binds is unknown. This PCR relied on a set of 60 Vbeta primers and 13 Jbeta primers. Only in-frame clones appear in the TCRdb table, and some are missing; sequencing was by immunoSEQ multiplex PCR. The repertoire holds 150,000 to 200,000 clones, with about 79% as singletons. This sample is part of a study of cytomegalovirus exposure and HLA in healthy donors. The study's findings and limits: The likely explanation for a cluster of highly shared sequence variants was sequencing artifact. Earlier findings revealed that most TCR beta V segments proved productive either about 87% or about 30% of the time. An analysis that came later showed most CMV-associated TCR beta chains appearing HLA-restricted.

V was pared by 7 bases and J by 8 bases, with 12 bases between. The CDR3 is made up of 11 amino acids. Germline CDR1 SQVTM, CDR2 ANQGSEA. The chain links TRBV29-1 to TRBJ2-1, with D maybe TRBD2 (6 bases). The material sequenced was PBMCs. The sequence was obtained from a woman aged 50 to 60 in good health and CMV-seropositive. The CDR3 here is CSATSSDEQFF. In DNA form, the CDR3 reads TGCAGCGCGACTAGTTCAGATGAGCAGTTCTTC.